This TCR beta chain was identified in a study of T-cell memory formation after mild COVID-19. Broader study findings: Some SARS-CoV-2-responding clones were already detected in memory before infection.

TCRdb redid the calling of the 5' RACE reads with MiXCR, one entry per CDR3 protein. The sample holds 75,000 to 95,000 distinct CDR3 sequences, less than 15% seen once. In regard to this clonotype: Its specificity is unknown.

The TCR comes from a man younger than 35 who had mild COVID-19 (a few samples of this study predate the infection). Cell type and time point are not known. The material sequenced was PBMCs or a T cell subset sorted from them (not recorded which).

The DNA for the CDR3 is TGCGCCAGCAGCTCAAGGAGTACCGGCTACACCTTC. As protein: CASSSRSTGYTF. The V and J genes are TRBV4-3 and TRBJ1-2; D uncertain. Trimming pared 5 bases from V and 8 bases from J, leaving 12 bases between. There are 12 residues in the CDR3. Germline-derived CDR1 and CDR2 are LGHNA and YSLEER.